The clone carrying this TCR beta chain was detected ten times or more. The antigen is not known. The sample is drawn from a study of Graves' ophthalmopathy and Graves' hyperthyroidism. The study's findings and limits: A 13-signature model separated ophthalmopathy from stable hyperthyroidism, reaching 85% to 90% sensitivity and around 83% specificity cross-validated.

Aged 18 to 65, the patients with hyperthyroidism had under 2 months' duration and were newly diagnosed. Symptoms, serum thyroxine and TRAb, thyroid ultrasound, and orbital computed tomography formed the diagnostic basis. This CDR3 comprises 17 residues. Per the germline V gene, CDR1 is MNHNS and CDR2 is SASEGT. V was clipped by 6 bases and J by 1 base; unmatched bases: 10. The study amplified TCR beta CDR3 regions using RNA transcripts. The first round was an RT-PCR with HTBI primers, and the second round was a multiplex PCR. TCRdb redid the calling of the multiplex PCR reads with MiXCR, one entry per CDR3 protein. The table has 400,000 to 500,000 distinct CDR3 sequences, roughly 20% seen once.

The specimen sequenced was peripheral blood. V is TRBV6-1 and J is TRBJ2-5; TRBD2 aligns across 11 bases. The TCR comes from a young woman with stable Graves' hyperthyroidism. The CDR3 region has the DNA TGTGCCAGCAGGGAAAGCTCGGGACTAGCGGTCCAAGAGACCCAGTACTTC. This translates into CASRESSGLAVQETQYF.